These 17 T cell receptor beta chains were sequenced from one sample in a study of OX40 agonist ivuxolimab in advanced cancers. Assay: immunoSEQ multiplex PCR; the TCRdb copy retains only in-frame clones and omits some. The sample records some 76,000 clones, over 75% being singletons. The sample consisted of CD4+ or CD8+ T cells sorted from blood, taken in a trial of the OX40 agonist ivuxolimab. The receptors shown here come from an adult with an advanced solid tumor such as melanoma, head and neck, liver or kidney cancer.

V and J are TRBV28 and TRBJ1-5; D is possibly TRBD1 (6 bases). V was trimmed by 6 bases and J by 2 bases, leaving 17 bases between them. Germline V gene lookup returns CDR1 MDHEN and CDR2 SYDVKM. This CDR3 contains 16 residues. CDR3 nucleotide sequence: TGTGCCAGCAGCCCAGTTCAGGGGAGAGGCAATCAGCCCCAGCATTTT. Translating it yields CASSPVQGRGNQPQHF.

This clone was seen only once. V gene TRBV7-9 combines with J gene TRBJ2-7, with TRBD1 as a possible D gene (6 bases). The CDR3 sequence is 15 residues long. V was trimmed by 1 base and J by 6 bases, leaving 16 bases between them. The germline V gene has CDR1 SEHNR and CDR2 FQNEAQ (reference sequence). The CDR3 loop is CASSLVTAGVREQYF. DNA of the CDR3: TGTGCCAGCAGCTTAGTCACGGCAGGGGTTCGCGAGCAGTACTTC.

This clone was seen more than once but under ten times. As DNA, the CDR3 is TGCGCCAGCAGCTTGGAGGGCAAAGGGTCCTACGAGCAGTACTTC. This gives the protein CASSLEGKGSYEQYF. This sequence joins TRBV5-1 and TRBJ2-7; D gene uncertain. Germline loops: CDR1 SGHRS, CDR2 YFSETQ. Trimming pared 0 bases from V and 1 base from J, leaving 11 bases between. The CDR3 covers 15 residues.

The V call is TRBV19, the J call TRBJ2-6; no clear D. Trimming took off 2 bases at V and 0 bases at J, with 5 bases between the two ends. Germline CDR1 LNHDA, CDR2 SQIVND (reference sequence). This CDR3 region has 15 residues. The CDR3 region has the DNA TGTGCCAGTAGTATACAGAGCTCTGGGGCCAACGTCCTGACTTTC. It codes for CASSIQSSGANVLTF.

This chain joins TRBV7-2 and TRBJ2-7; no reliable D call. V lost 1 base and J lost 5, with 3 bases in between. The V gene's germline CDR1 is SGHTA and CDR2 FQGNSA. The CDR3 sequence is 11 residues long. The CDR3 DNA reads as TGTGCCAGCAGCTTAGATAACGAGCAGTACTTC. Amino acids: CASSLDNEQYF.

Here the CDR3 reads CSASPVGEQYF. The CDR3 bases are TGCAGTGCTAGTCCCGTTGGAGAGCAGTACTTC. The gene calls are TRBV20-1 and TRBJ2-7; D is ambiguous. From germline, CDR1 is DFQATT and CDR2 SNEGSKA (reference sequence). The V and J ends lost 3 bases and 7 bases respectively, with 10 bases between them. The CDR3 totals 11 residues.

The chain uses TRBV25-1 and TRBJ1-6; D unresolved. The CDR3 length is 12 residues. Germline CDR1 MGHDK, CDR2 SYGVNS. V gave up 6 bases and J gave up 9 bases, with 9 bases separating them. CDR3 amino acids: CASRDRGSPLHF. CDR3 bases: TGTGCCAGCAGAGACCGAGGTTCACCCCTCCACTTT.

The chain links TRBV6-5 to TRBJ1-2; 11 bases are shared with TRBD1. The CDR3 length is 15 residues. The junction had 5 bases not matched to a gene; V was cut back by 4 bases and J by 4 bases. Per the germline V gene, CDR1 is MNHEY and CDR2 is SVGAGI. Here the CDR3 reads CASSSQGQGGYGYTF. CDR3 in DNA: TGTGCCAGCAGTTCGCAGGGACAGGGGGGCTATGGCTACACCTTC.

This chain links TRBV7-9 with TRBJ1-4; 9 nucleotides align to TRBD1. Germline loops: CDR1 SEHNR, CDR2 FQNEAQ (reference sequence). Losses at the gene ends were 4 bases for V and 8 bases for J; bases not matched to a gene: 8. CDR3 size: 15 residues. The CDR3 loop reads CASSWGQGVIEKLFF. The CDR3 coding sequence is TGTGCCAGCAGCTGGGGACAGGGCGTAATCGAAAAACTGTTTTTT. Together with reference TRBV7-9 and TRBJ1-4, the CDR3 gives the full variable domain: DTGVSQNPRHKITKRGQNVTFRCDPISEHNRLYWYRQTLGQGPEFLTYFQNEAQLEKSRLLSDRFSAERPKGSFSTLEIQRTEQGDSAMYLCASSWGQGVIEKLFFGSGTQLSVL.

V usage is TRBV15 and J usage is TRBJ2-7; tentative D call: TRBD2 (7 bases). This CDR3 spans 17 amino acids. Germline loops: CDR1 LNHNV, CDR2 YYDKDF (reference sequence). V dropped 0 bases and J dropped 4 bases, with 19 bases sitting between them. The CDR3 sequence: CATSRDYGGAKAYEQYF. The CDR3 DNA reads as TGTGCCACCAGCAGAGATTATGGGGGGGCGAAGGCTTACGAGCAGTACTTC.

The chain uses TRBV2 and TRBJ1-2; 10 nucleotides line up with TRBD1. The junction had 6 bases not matched to a gene; V was cut back by 5 bases and J by 3 bases. The CDR3 length is 15 residues. Looked up from germline, CDR1 is SNHLY and CDR2 is FYNNEI. The CDR3 spells CASSSRDRGYYGYTF. Written as DNA, the CDR3 is TGTGCCAGCAGTAGTCGGGACAGGGGCTACTATGGCTACACCTTC.

This chain links TRBV2 with TRBJ2-5, with 8 bases identical to TRBD1. The J call may be faulty, since TRBJ2-7 better matches the DNA end. Germline CDR1 SNHLY, CDR2 FYNNEI. The CDR3 sequence is 15 residues long. The CDR3 DNA is TGTGCCAGCAGCGACTCTGTACAGGGGGAGCGCGAGCAGTACTTC. Protein sequence: CASSDSVQGEREQYF.

The V gene is TRBV7-9, the J gene TRBJ1-4; possibly TRBD1 for D (6 bases). This CDR3 is 15 amino acids long. V lost 5 bases and J lost 6, with 16 bases in between. Germline V gene data show CDR1 as SEHNR and CDR2 as FQNEAQ (reference sequence). This CDR3 is CASSLTGNRHEKLFF. DNA for the CDR3: TGTGCCAGCAGCCTAACAGGGAATCGCCATGAAAAACTGTTTTTT.

This clone was seen just once. V gene TRBV4-1 combines with J gene TRBJ1-1; no clear D gene. This CDR3 spans 15 amino acids. V lost 5 bases to trimming and J lost 0 bases, with 13 bases between them. Germline V gene lookup returns CDR1 MGHRA and CDR2 YSYEKL. The DNA of the CDR3 is TGCGCCAGCAGCTTCAAGCGGGTTTTGAACACTGAAGCTTTCTTT. Protein: CASSFKRVLNTEAFF.

The chain has TRBV6-1 and TRBJ1-6; D is unclear. The V end lost 2 bases, the J end lost 0 bases, and 11 bases lay between the germline ends. Per germline, CDR1 MNHNS and CDR2 SASEGT. This CDR3 spans 17 amino acids. The CDR3 DNA is TGTGCCAGCAGTGAACGGCCGATTAGCTCCTATAATTCACCCCTCCACTTT. Protein sequence: CASSERPISSYNSPLHF.

The J gene is TRBJ2-5, the V gene TRBV4-1, with no clear D. Trimming took off 2 bases at V and 2 bases at J, with 9 bases between the two ends. Germline values: CDR1 MGHRA, CDR2 YSYEKL. The CDR3 extends over 14 amino acids. CDR3 amino acids: CASSQFSLQETQYF. CDR3 nucleotide sequence: TGCGCCAGCAGCCAATTCAGTCTACAAGAGACCCAGTACTTC.

The chain couples TRBV11-3 to TRBJ2-3; 8 positions match TRBD2. The trim removed 8 bases at V and 4 bases at J, leaving 8 bases unmatched. The V gene's germline CDR1 is SGHNT and CDR2 YENEEA. The CDR3 has 14 residues. CDR3 sequence: CASQSGSGADTQYF. CDR3 sequence (DNA): TGTGCCAGCCAAAGCGGGAGTGGAGCAGATACGCAGTATTTT. Full variable domain (remainder filled in from reference TRBV11-3 and TRBJ2-3): EAGVVQSPRYKIIEKKQPVAFWCNPISGHNTLYWYLQNLGQGPELLIRYENEEAVDDSQLPKDRFSAERLKGVDSTLKIQPAELGDSAVYLCASQSGSGADTQYFGPGTRLTVL.